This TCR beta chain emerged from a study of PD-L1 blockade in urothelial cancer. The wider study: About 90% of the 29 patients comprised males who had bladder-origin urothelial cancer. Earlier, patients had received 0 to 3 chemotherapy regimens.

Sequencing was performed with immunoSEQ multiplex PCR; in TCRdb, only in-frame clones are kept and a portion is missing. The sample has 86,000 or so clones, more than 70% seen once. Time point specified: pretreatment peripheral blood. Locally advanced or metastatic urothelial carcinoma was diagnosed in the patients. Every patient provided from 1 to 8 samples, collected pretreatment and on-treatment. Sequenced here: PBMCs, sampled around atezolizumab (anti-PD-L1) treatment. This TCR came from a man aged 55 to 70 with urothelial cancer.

CDR3 amino acids: CASSSRDRFAYEQYF. The CDR3 nucleotides read TGTGCCAGCAGTTCCAGGGACAGGTTTGCCTACGAGCAGTACTTC. The chain has TRBV28 and TRBJ2-7; TRBD1 matches 8 bases. Germline V gene sequence: CDR1 MDHEN, CDR2 SYDVKM. The CDR3 runs to 15 residues. V lost 4 bases, J lost 2 bases, and 7 bases stayed unmatched.